These 15 T cell receptor beta chains were all obtained from the same sample, sequenced in a study of T cells after yellow fever vaccination. Each CDR3 protein gets one entry after TCRdb re-called the 5' RACE reads with MiXCR. The table has around 72,000 distinct CDR3 sequences, around 7.9% seen once. Sequences were derived from CD8+ T cells sorted from PBMCs, sampled roughly 10 days after the first yellow fever vaccination. These TCRs come from a man younger than 30 who received the YFV17D yellow fever vaccine.

This chain connects TRBV2 to TRBJ1-1, with TRBD1 as a possible D gene (5 bases). The length of the CDR3 is 13 residues. Germline values: CDR1 SNHLY, CDR2 FYNNEI. V lost 5 bases and J 4 bases, leaving 11 bases between the germline ends. The CDR3 is CASSTGIVTEAFF. CDR3 bases: TGTGCCAGCAGTACAGGAATAGTCACTGAAGCTTTCTTT.

The chain has TRBV6-2 or TRBV6-3 and TRBJ2-7, with TRBD1 as a possible D gene (6 bases). The V end lost 8 bases, the J end lost 3 bases, and 14 bases lay between the germline ends. Per germline, CDR1 MNHEY and CDR2 SVGEGT. The CDR3 contains 13 residues. The CDR3, as DNA: TGTGCCAGCGGAAGACAGGCCTACTACGAGCAGTACTTC. Translated: CASGRQAYYEQYF.

This rearrangement joins TRBV5-4 to TRBJ2-6; D not resolved. From germline, CDR1 is SGHNT and CDR2 YYREEE (reference sequence). CDR3 length equals 14 residues. The ends were cut back, 7 bases at V and 4 bases at J, with 12 bases in the middle. CDR3 coding DNA: TGTGCCAGCCTATTTGGGCCAGGGGCCAACGTCCTGACTTTC. It encodes CASLFGPGANVLTF.

A few counts support this clonotype. The chain uses TRBV4-2 and TRBJ2-7; 9 nucleotides line up with TRBD1. The length of the CDR3 is 18 residues. Germline V CDR1 and CDR2: LGHNA, YNFKEQ. V trimming: 4 bases; J trimming: 0 bases; junction bases outside the gene matches: 13. In DNA form, the CDR3 reads TGTGCCAGCAGCCTACCTCCTCCCGGACAGGGGAGCTCCTACGAGCAGTACTTC. Translation: CASSLPPPGQGSSYEQYF.

This clonotype was observed many times. V and J are TRBV5-1 and TRBJ2-7; 12 positions agree with TRBD1. The CDR3 covers 15 residues. Germline CDR1 and CDR2: SGHRS and YFSETQ. V was pared by 0 bases and J by 7 bases, with 5 bases of the junction left unmatched. In DNA, the CDR3 is TGCGCCAGCAGCTTGGAGGGACAGGGGGCTGATGAGCAGTACTTC. The encoded protein is CASSLEGQGADEQYF.

This clonotype was detected ten times or more. The CDR3 reads CASSDPPGTGHGYTF. The CDR3 DNA is TGTGCCAGCAGTGACCCACCCGGGACAGGGCACGGCTACACCTTC. V and J are TRBV6-1 and TRBJ1-2; 9 bases line up with TRBD1. With V trimmed by 3 bases and J by 8 bases, 10 bases remained unmatched. The CDR3 length is 15 residues. The germline gives CDR1 MNHNS, CDR2 SASEGT.

This clonotype was found many times. The rearrangement uses TRBV29-1 and TRBJ2-1; D possibly uses TRBD1 or TRBD2 (7 bases each). The CDR3 totals 12 residues. The V gene lost 8 bases and the J gene lost 7 bases, with 15 bases spanning the gap. Germline assignment: CDR1 SQVTM and CDR2 ANQGSEA. This CDR3 reads CSLRQGGNEQFF. In nucleotides, the CDR3 is TGCAGCCTCCGGCAGGGGGGGAATGAGCAGTTCTTC.

This clonotype was seen ten or more times. The rearrangement joins TRBV7-9 to TRBJ2-7; 8 bases align to TRBD1. Unmatched junction bases numbered 16, after V lost 5 bases and J lost 4 bases. This CDR3 spans 17 amino acids. The V gene's germline CDR1 is SEHNR and CDR2 FQNEAQ (reference sequence). The CDR3 DNA is TGTGCCAGCAGCCCAGCGGTCCGGCCAGGGGGCTCGTACGAGCAGTACTTC. It encodes CASSPAVRPGGSYEQYF.

In its sample, this clonotype was seen a few times. This chain links TRBV5-1 with TRBJ2-7, with 7 positions matching TRBD1. The CDR3 sequence is 14 residues long. Trimming removed 5 bases from V and 3 bases from J; junction bases left unmatched: 8. CDR1 and CDR2 (germline): SGHRS, YFSETQ. CDR3 in amino acids: CASSLMGQNYEQYV. CDR3 DNA: TGCGCCAGCAGTTTGATGGGACAGAACTACGAGCAGTACGTC.

The sample holds many counts of this clonotype. The chain combines TRBV12-3 or TRBV12-4 with TRBJ2-1; perhaps TRBD2 as D (5 bases). Trimming left V 5 bases short and J 9 bases short, with 17 bases between. CDR3 length: 14 amino acids. CDR3: CASSELGPLAEQFF. The CDR3 DNA sequence: TGTGCCAGCAGTGAACTAGGTCCCCTGGCTGAGCAGTTCTTC.

This clonotype was recorded many times. This chain links TRBV27 with TRBJ2-6; D possibly corresponds to TRBD2 (5 bases). Trimming took off 3 bases at V and 3 bases at J, with 9 bases between the two ends. This CDR3 is built from 15 residues. Germline CDR1 MNHEY, CDR2 SMNVEV (reference sequence). CDR3 residues: CASSFSGSGANVLTF. CDR3 nucleotide sequence: TGTGCCAGCAGTTTTTCGGGAAGTGGGGCCAACGTCCTGACTTTC.

This clonotype has a count of ten or more. The rearrangement uses TRBV6-6 and TRBJ1-1, with D unresolved. The CDR3 spans 12 residues. Germline CDR1 reads MNHNY; CDR2 reads SVGAGI (reference sequence). The V gene lost 5 bases and the J gene lost 9 bases, with 13 bases spanning the gap. CDR3 nucleotide sequence: TGTGCCAGCAGTCTACAGAATTTTAAAGCTTTCTTT. Translating gives CASSLQNFKAFF.

This clonotype has a count of ten or more. This chain links TRBV5-6 with TRBJ2-5; no definite D call. Germline V CDR1 and CDR2: SGHDT, YYEEEE. The CDR3 consists of 11 residues. The V end lost 4 bases, the J end lost 5 bases, and 6 bases lay between the germline ends. CDR3 coding DNA: TGTGCCAGCAGCCCCAGGGAGACCCAGTACTTC. It is translated as CASSPRETQYF.

This clonotype was recorded many times. The V and J genes are TRBV3-1 and TRBJ2-5; TRBD2 aligns across 10 bases. The CDR3 has 14 residues. CDR1 LGHDT and CDR2 YNNKEL come from the germline V gene (reference sequence). Germline trimming cut 4 bases from V and 5 bases from J; bases unmatched to any gene: 4. This chain's CDR3 is CASSPTSGAETQYF. CDR3 bases: TGTGCCAGCAGCCCCACTAGCGGGGCCGAGACCCAGTACTTC.

This clonotype has ten or more counts. This chain uses TRBV7-9 with TRBJ2-1; no definite D call. V shed 1 base and J shed 7 bases, with 5 bases lying between them. Per germline, CDR1 SEHNR and CDR2 FQNEAQ (reference sequence). This CDR3 spans 12 amino acids. CDR3 DNA sequence: TGTGCCAGCAGCTTAGGGGCGAATGAGCAGTTCTTC. Amino acids: CASSLGANEQFF.